Listed below are T cell receptor beta chains from one sample, sequenced in a study of CD8+CD57+ T cells in acquired aplastic anemia. TCRdb reprocessed the reads with MiXCR, giving one entry per CDR3 protein. The data hold about 180,000 distinct CDR3 sequences, with approximately 48% observed a single time. The material sequenced was sorted CD4+, CD8+, or CD8+CD57+ T cells (not recorded which) from PBMCs. These receptors came from a human donor with aplastic anemia. CDR3s leave out the opening cysteine and the closing phenylalanine or tryptophan.

len	v_gene	j_gene	CDR3aa
13	TRBV19	TRBJ2-3	ASSTPGHLTDTQY
11	TRBV10-3	TRBJ1-2	AISGDGNYGYT
9	TRBV24-1	TRBJ2-7	ATGSSYEQY
11	TRBV12-3/TRBV12-4	TRBJ1-6	ASKDASNSPLH
13	TRBV9	TRBJ2-7	ASSPPLGGFDEQY
12	TRBV20-1	TRBJ1-1	SIGKGPGNSVAF
13	TRBV6-5	TRBJ2-3	ATGKTGPAQDTQY
13	TRBV5-1	TRBJ2-1	ASSFGSGGSYEQF
11	TRBV2	TRBJ2-5	ASIAPGKETQY
13	TRBV20-1	TRBJ2-2	SARASGGPTGGLF
10	TRBV7-9	TRBJ1-1	ASSLGGFEAF
10	TRBV24-1	TRBJ2-1	APPPTPNEQF
7	TRBV24-1	TRBJ2-5	ATQRTQY
14	TRBV7-3	TRBJ2-3	ASSSRQGRGTDTQY
13	TRBV2	TRBJ1-3	ASNGERNTGNTIY
14	TRBV9	TRBJ2-7	ASSVVSVSQPHEQY
17	TRBV7-9	TRBJ2-6	ASSPLFGQGVSGANVLT
15	TRBV9	TRBJ2-3	ASSVWTAGGVTDTQY
12	TRBV2	TRBJ1-6	ASREGTGFSPLH
10	TRBV19	TRBJ1-3	ASRTSGGTIY
13	TRBV10-3	TRBJ1-1	AISESIREGTEAF